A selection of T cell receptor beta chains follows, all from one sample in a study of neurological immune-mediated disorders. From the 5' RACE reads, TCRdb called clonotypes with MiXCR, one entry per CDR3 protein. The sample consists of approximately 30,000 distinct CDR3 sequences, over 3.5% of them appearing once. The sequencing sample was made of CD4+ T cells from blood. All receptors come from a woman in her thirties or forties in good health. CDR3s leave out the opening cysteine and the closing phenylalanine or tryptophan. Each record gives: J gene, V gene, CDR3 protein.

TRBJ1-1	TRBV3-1	ASSQELTSVTLNTEAF
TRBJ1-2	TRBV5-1	ASSPGQALGYGYT
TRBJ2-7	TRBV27	ASSHRDNYEQY
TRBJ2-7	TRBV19	ASSGQVGSYEQY
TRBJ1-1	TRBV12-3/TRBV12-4	ASSWSAEAF
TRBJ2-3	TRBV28	ASSTGTKLDTQY
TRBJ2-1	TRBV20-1	RIAGGSYNEQF
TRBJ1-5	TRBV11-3	ASSLTDRDNQPQH
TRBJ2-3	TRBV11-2	ASSLGVADTQY
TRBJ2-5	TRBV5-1	ASSLTQGRETQY
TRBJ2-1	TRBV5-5	ASSLAGTPGFNEQF
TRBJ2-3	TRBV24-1	ATSDLTFGGTDTQY